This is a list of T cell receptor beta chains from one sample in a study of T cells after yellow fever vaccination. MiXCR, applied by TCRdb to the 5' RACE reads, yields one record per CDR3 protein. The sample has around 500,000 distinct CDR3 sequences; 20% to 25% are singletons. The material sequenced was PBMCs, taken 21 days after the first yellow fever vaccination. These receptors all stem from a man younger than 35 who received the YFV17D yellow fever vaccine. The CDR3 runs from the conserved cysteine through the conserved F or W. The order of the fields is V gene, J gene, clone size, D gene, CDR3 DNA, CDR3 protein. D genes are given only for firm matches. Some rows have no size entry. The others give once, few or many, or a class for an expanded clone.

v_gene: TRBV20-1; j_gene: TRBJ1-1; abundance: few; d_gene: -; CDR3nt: TGCAGTGCTAGAGATCACGGGGGCGCGGTAGTTGAAGTTTTCTTT; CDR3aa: CSARDHGGAVVEVFF
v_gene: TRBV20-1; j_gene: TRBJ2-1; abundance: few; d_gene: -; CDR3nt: TGCAGTGCTAGAGTCGACCAGGCCTACAATGAGCAGTTCTTC; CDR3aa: CSARVDQAYNEQFF
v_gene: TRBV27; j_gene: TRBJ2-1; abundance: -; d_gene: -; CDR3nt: TGTGCCAGCAGACTCCCTTCCGCGGGCTCCTACAATGAGCAGTTCTTC; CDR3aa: CASRLPSAGSYNEQFF
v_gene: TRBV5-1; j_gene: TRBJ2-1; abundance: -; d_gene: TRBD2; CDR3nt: TGCGCCAGCAGCCGGGACCTAGCGGGGTCCTTTGAGCAGTTCTTC; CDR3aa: CASSRDLAGSFEQFF
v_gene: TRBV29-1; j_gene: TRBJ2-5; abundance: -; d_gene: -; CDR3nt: TGCAGCGTTTGGGATCCACAAGAGACCCAGTACTTC; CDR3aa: CSVWDPQETQYF
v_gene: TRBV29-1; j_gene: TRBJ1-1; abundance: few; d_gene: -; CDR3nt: TGCAGCGCCCAATCCCTCCGTCGGGGGGCGTCGAACACTGAAGCTTTCTTT; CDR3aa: CSAQSLRRGASNTEAFF
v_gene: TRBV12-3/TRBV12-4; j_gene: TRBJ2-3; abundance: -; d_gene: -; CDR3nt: TGTGCCAGCAAGGGCGACTACCACACAGATACGCAGTATTTT; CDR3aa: CASKGDYHTDTQYF
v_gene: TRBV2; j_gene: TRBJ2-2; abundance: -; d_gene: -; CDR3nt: TGTGCCAGCAGTGTCGAGGATATCGCGAACACCGGGGAGCTGTTTTTT; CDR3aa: CASSVEDIANTGELFF
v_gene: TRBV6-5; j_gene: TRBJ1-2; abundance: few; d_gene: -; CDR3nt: TGTGCCAGCAGTTACTCGACTCAGTTACCTAACTATGGCTACACCTTC; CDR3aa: CASSYSTQLPNYGYTF
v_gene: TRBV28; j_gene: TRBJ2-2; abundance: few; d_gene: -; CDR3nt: TGTGCCAATCCCCGCCGGGTGAACACCGGGGAGCTGTTTTTT; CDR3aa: CANPRRVNTGELFF
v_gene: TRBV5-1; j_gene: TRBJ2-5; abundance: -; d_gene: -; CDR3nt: TGCGTCAGCAGCTTCCCCGGCCAAGAGACCCAGTACTTC; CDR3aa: CVSSFPGQETQYF
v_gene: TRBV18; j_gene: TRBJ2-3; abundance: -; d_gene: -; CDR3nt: TGTGCCAGCTCACCATCTCGGACTATCAATCGAGTTACGCAGTATTTT; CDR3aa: CASSPSRTINRVTQYF
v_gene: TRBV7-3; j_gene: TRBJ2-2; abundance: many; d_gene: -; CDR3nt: TGTGCCAGCAGCCCGACTAGCACCGGGGAGCTGTTTTTT; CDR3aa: CASSPTSTGELFF
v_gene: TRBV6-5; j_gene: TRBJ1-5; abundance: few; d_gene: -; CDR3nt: TGTGCCAGCAGTTACTCGCAGGGAGGCAATCAGCCCCAGCATTTT; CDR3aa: CASSYSQGGNQPQHF
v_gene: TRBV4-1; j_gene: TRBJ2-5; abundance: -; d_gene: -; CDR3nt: TGCGCCAGCAGCCTTTCGGAGGGCCCTCAAGAGACCCAGTACTTC; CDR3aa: CASSLSEGPQETQYF
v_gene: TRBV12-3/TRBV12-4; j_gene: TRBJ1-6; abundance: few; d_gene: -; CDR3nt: TGTGCCAGCAGTTTAGACCCCTCACCCCTCCACTTT; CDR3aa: CASSLDPSPLHF
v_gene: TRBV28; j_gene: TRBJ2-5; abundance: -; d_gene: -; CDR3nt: TGTGCCAGCAGTTTATGGCAGCAAGAGACCCAGTACTTC; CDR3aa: CASSLWQQETQYF
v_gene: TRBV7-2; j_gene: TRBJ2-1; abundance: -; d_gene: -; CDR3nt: TGTGCCAGCAGCTTATCCCCCCCACGGGATGAGCAGTTCTTC; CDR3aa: CASSLSPPRDEQFF
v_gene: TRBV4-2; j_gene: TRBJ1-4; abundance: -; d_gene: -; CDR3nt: TGTGCCAGCAGCCAAGAGCTAGGGGCGAGTGAAAAACTGTTTTTT; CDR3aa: CASSQELGASEKLFF
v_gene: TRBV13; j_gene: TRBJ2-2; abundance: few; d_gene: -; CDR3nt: TGTGCCAGCAGCTTAGAGGTCTCTATGAACACCGGGGAGCTGTTTTTT; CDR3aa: CASSLEVSMNTGELFF
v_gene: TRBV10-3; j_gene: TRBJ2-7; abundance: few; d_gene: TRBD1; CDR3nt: TGTGCCATTCTGGGGACAGGGGTGAGCGAGCAGTACTTC; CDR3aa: CAILGTGVSEQYF
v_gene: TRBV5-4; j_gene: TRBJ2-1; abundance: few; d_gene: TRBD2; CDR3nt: TGTGCCAGCAGCCCGGGGCCTAGCGGGCACAATGAGCAGTTCTTC; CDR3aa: CASSPGPSGHNEQFF
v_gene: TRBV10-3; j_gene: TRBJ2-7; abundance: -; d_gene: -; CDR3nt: TGTGCCATCAGTGAGTCGAGGGTAACCTACGAGCAGTACTTC; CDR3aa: CAISESRVTYEQYF
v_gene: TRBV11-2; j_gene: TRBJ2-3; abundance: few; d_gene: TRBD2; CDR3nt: TGTGCCAGCAGCCCAGGGCGCGGGGGGCGCACAGATACGCAGTATTTT; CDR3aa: CASSPGRGGRTDTQYF
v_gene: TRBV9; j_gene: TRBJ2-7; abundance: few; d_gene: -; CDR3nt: TGTGCCAGCAGCGTAGCTGATGGGAGCTTCTACGAGCAGTACTTC; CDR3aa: CASSVADGSFYEQYF
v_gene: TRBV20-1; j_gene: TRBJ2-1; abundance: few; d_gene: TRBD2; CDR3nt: TGCAGTGCTAGGTCCGCTAGCGGGGGGGAAGGATACAATGAGCAGTTCTTC; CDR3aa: CSARSASGGEGYNEQFF
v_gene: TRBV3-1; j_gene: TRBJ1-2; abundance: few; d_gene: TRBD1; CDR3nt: TGTGCCAGCAGCCAAGATCGGGACAGGGACGGCTACACCTTC; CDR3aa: CASSQDRDRDGYTF
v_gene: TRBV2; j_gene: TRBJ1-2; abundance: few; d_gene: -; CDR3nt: TGTGCCAGCAGTGAACTGTACTATGGCTACACCTTC; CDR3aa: CASSELYYGYTF
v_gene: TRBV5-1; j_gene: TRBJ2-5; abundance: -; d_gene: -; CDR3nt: TGCGCCAGCAGCTCAGGGGTAGGGAACCAAGAGACCCAGTACTTC; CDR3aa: CASSSGVGNQETQYF